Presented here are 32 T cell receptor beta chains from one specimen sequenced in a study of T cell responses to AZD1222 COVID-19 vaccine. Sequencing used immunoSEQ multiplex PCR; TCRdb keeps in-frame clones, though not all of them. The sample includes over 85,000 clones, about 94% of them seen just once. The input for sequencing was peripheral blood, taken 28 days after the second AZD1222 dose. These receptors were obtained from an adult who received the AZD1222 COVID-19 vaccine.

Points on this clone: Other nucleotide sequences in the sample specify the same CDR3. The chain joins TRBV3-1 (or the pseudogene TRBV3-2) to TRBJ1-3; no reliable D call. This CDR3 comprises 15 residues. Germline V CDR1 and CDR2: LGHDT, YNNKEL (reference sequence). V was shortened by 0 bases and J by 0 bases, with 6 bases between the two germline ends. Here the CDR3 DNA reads TGTGCCAGCAGCCAAGATACCGTCTCTGGAAACACCATATATTTT. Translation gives CASSQDTVSGNTIYF.

The CDR3 region has the DNA TGTGCCAGCAGCTCCTCACGGCAGGGTGGCTACACCTTC. Protein sequence: CASSSSRQGGYTF. The rearrangement links TRBV7-8 to TRBJ1-2, with D perhaps matching TRBD1 (5 bases). The CDR3 has 13 amino acids. Trimming stripped 4 bases from V and 7 bases from J, with 13 bases between. Per germline, CDR1 SGHVS and CDR2 FQNEAQ.

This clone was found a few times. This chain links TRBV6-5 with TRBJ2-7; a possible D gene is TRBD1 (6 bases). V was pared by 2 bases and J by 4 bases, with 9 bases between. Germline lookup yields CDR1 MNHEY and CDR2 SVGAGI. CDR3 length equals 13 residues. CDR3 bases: TGTGCCAGCAGTTACGGGGGCAGATACGAGCAGTACTTC. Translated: CASSYGGRYEQYF.

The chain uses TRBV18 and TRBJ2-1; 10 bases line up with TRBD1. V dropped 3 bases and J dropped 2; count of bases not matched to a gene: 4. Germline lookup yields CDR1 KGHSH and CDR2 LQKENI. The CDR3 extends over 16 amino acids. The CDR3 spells CASSPKTGGAYNEQFF. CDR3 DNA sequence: TGTGCCAGCTCACCCAAGACAGGGGGCGCCTACAATGAGCAGTTCTTC.

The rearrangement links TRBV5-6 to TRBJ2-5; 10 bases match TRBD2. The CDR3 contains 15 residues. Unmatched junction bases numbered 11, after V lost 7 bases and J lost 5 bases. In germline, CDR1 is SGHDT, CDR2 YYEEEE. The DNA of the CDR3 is TGTGCCAGCTCGTTTAGCGGGAGGCAAGTGGAGACCCAGTACTTC. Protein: CASSFSGRQVETQYF.

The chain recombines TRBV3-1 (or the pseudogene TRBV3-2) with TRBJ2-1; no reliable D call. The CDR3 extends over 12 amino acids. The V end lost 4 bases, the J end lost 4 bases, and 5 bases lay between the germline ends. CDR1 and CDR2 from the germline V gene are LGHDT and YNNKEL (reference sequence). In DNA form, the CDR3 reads TGTGCCAGCAGCCGAATATACAATGAGCAGTTCTTC. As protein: CASSRIYNEQFF.

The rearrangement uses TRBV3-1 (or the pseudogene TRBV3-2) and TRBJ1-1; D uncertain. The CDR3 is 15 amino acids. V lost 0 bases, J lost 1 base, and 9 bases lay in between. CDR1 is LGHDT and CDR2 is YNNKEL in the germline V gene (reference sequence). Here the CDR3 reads CASSQEDRRNTEAFF. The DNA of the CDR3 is TGTGCCAGCAGCCAAGAGGACCGGCGGAACACTGAAGCTTTCTTT.

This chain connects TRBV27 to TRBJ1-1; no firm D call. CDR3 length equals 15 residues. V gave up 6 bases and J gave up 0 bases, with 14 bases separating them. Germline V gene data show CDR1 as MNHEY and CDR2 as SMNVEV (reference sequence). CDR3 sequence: CASSPSTGLNTEAFF. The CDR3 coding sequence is TGTGCCAGCAGCCCCTCAACGGGCCTGAACACTGAAGCTTTCTTT.

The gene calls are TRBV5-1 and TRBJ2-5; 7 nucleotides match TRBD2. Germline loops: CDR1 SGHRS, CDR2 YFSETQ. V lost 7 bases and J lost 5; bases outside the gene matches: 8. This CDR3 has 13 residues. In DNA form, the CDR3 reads TGCGCCAGCTTCCCGGGGGGAGGTGAGACCCAGTACTTC. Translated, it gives CASFPGGGETQYF. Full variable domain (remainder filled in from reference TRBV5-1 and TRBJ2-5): KAGVTQTPRYLIKTRGQQVTLSCSPISGHRSVSWYQQTPGQGLQFLFEYFSETQRNKGNFPGRFSGRQFSNSRSEMNVSTLELGDSALYLCASFPGGGETQYFGPGTRLLVL.

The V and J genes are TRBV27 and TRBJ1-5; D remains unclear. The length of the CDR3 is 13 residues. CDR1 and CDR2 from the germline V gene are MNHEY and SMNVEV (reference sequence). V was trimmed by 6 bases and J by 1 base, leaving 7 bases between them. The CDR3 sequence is CASRLASNQPQHF. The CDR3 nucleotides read TGTGCCAGCAGGCTAGCAAGCAATCAGCCCCAGCATTTT.

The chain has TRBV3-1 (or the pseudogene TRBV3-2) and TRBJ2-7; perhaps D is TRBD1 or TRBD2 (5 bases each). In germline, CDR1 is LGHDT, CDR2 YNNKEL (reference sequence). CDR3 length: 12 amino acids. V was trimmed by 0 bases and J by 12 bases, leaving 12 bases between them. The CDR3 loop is CASSQDSRGTYF. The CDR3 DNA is TGTGCCAGCAGCCAAGATAGTAGAGGGACGTACTTC.

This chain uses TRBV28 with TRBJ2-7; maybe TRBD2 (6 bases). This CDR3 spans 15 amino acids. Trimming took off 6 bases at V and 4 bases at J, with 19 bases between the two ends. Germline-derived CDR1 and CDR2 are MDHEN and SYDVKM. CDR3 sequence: CASSTPAGREYEQYF. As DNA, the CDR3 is TGTGCCAGCAGCACTCCCGCGGGACGGGAATACGAGCAGTACTTC.

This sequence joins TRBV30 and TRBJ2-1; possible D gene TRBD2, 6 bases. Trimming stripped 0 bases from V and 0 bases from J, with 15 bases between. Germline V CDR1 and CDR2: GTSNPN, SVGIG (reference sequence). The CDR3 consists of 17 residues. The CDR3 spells CAWSVRATSFSYNEQFF. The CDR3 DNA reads TGTGCCTGGAGTGTACGAGCTACTAGCTTCTCCTACAATGAGCAGTTCTTC.

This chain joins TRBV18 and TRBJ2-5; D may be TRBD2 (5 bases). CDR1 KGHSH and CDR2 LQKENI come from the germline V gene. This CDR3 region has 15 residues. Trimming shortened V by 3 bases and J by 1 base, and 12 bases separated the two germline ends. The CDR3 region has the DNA TGTGCCAGCTCACCCGGGGTGGGCGGCCAAGAGACCCAGTACTTC. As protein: CASSPGVGGQETQYF.

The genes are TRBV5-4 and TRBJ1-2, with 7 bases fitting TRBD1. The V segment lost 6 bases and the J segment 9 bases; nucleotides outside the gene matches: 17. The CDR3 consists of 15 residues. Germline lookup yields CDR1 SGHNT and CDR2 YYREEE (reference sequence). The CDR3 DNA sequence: TGTGCCAGCACCCGCGAGGAAGGGACAGTGAATCGCTACACCTTC. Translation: CASTREEGTVNRYTF. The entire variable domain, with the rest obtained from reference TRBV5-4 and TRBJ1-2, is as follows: ETGVTQSPTHLIKTRGQQVTLRCSSQSGHNTVSWYQQALGQGPQFIFQYYREEENGRGNFPPRFSGLQFPNYSSELNVNALELDDSALYLCASTREEGTVNRYTFGSGTRLTVV.

This CDR3 is CASSLGPVNYGYTF. In DNA form, the CDR3 reads TGTGCCAGCAGCTTAGGTCCAGTAAACTATGGCTACACCTTC. This sequence joins TRBV7-8 and TRBJ1-2; D not resolved. Trimming removed 1 base from V and 2 bases from J, with 8 bases in between. The CDR3 is 14 amino acids. Germline CDR1 reads SGHVS; CDR2 reads FQNEAQ. The variable domain in full, completed from reference TRBV7-8 and TRBJ1-2, reads GAGVSQSPRYKVAKRGQDVALRCDPISGHVSLFWYQQALGQGPEFLTYFQNEAQLDKSGLPSDRFFAERPEGSVSTLKIQRTQQEDSAVYLCASSLGPVNYGYTFGSGTRLTVV.

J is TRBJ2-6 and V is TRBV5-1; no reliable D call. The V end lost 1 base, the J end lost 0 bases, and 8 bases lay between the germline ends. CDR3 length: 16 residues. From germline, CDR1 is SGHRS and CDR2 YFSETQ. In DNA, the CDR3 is TGCGCCAGCAGCTTGCGGCAGACCTCTGGGGCCAACGTCCTGACTTTC. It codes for CASSLRQTSGANVLTF.

CDR3 protein: CASSGQARSDSNQPQHF. The CDR3 DNA follows: TGTGCCAGTAGCGGGCAGGCGCGGTCAGATAGCAATCAGCCCCAGCATTTT. The gene calls are TRBV19 and TRBJ1-5; D is unresolved. The germline V gene encodes CDR1 LNHDA and CDR2 SQIVND (reference sequence). The germline V and J ends were trimmed by 6 bases and 0 bases, with 18 bases remaining between them. The CDR3 covers 17 residues.

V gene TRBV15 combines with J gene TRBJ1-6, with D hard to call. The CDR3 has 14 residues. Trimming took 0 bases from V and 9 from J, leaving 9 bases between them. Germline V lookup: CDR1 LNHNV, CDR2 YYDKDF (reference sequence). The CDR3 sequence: CATSRDGRFSPLHF. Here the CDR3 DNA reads TGTGCCACCAGCAGAGATGGAAGGTTTTCACCCCTCCACTTT.

CDR3 sequence (DNA): TGTGCCAGCATCGAGGCAGGGGTGGTGAACACTGAAGCTTTCTTT. It codes for CASIEAGVVNTEAFF. V gene TRBV6-5 combines with J gene TRBJ1-1; TRBD1 might be the D (6 bases). V dropped 7 bases and J dropped 0 bases, with 15 bases sitting between them. The CDR3 extends over 15 amino acids. Germline lookup yields CDR1 MNHEY and CDR2 SVGAGI.

CDR3 bases: TGTGCCAGCTTCGACAGGGGCAATGAGCAGTTCTTC. Translated: CASFDRGNEQFF. The J gene is TRBJ2-1, the V gene TRBV11-2; 8 bases map to TRBD1. The ends lost 8 bases at V and 6 bases at J; junction bases unmatched: 3. The CDR3 contains 12 residues. Germline CDR1 SGHAT, CDR2 FQNNGV.

CDR3 sequence (DNA): TGCGCCAGCAGCTACTCTCACCCACGTCCACGTACGGGAGACTATGGCTACACCTTC. Translating it yields CASSYSHPRPRTGDYGYTF. The chain uses TRBV5-1 and TRBJ1-2, with D uncertain. From germline, CDR1 is SGHRS and CDR2 YFSETQ. The germline V and J ends were trimmed by 3 bases and 3 bases, with 27 bases remaining between them. The CDR3 has 19 residues.

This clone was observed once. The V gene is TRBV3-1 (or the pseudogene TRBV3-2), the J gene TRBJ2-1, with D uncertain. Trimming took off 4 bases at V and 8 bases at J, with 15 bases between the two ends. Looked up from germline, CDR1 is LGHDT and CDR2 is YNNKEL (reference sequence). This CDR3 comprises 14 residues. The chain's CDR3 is CASSRLGMWDEQFF. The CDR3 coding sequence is TGTGCCAGCAGCCGCTTAGGGATGTGGGATGAGCAGTTCTTC.

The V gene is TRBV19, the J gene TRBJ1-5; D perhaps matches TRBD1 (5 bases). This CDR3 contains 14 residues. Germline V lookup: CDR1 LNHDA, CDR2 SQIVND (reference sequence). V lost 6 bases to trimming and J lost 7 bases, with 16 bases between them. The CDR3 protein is CASRTRGEEQPQHF. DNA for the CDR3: TGTGCCAGTAGAACCCGGGGGGAAGAACAGCCCCAGCATTTT.

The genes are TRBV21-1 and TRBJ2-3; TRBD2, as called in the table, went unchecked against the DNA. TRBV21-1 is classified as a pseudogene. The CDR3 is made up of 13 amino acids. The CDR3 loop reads CASSKDRRVSQYF. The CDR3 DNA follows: TGTGCCAGCAGCAAAGACCGGAGGGTGTCGCAGTATTTT.

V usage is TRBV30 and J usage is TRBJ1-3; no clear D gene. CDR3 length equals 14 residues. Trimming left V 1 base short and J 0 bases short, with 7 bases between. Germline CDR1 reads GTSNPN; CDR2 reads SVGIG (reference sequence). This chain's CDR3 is CAWSGTFSGNTIYF. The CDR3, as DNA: TGTGCCTGGAGTGGGACCTTCTCTGGAAACACCATATATTTT.

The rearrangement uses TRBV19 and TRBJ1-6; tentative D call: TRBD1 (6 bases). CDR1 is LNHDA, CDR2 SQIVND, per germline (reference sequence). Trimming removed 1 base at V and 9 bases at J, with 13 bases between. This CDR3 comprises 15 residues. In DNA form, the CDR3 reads TGTGCCAGTAGTATAGCTTCAAGGGGGTCTTCACCCCTCCACTTT. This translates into CASSIASRGSSPLHF.

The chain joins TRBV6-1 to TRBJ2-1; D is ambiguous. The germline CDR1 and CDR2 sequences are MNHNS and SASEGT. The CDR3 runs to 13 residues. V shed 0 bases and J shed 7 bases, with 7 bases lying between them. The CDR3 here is CASSEAQWNEQFF. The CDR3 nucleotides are TGTGCCAGCAGTGAAGCGCAATGGAATGAGCAGTTCTTC.

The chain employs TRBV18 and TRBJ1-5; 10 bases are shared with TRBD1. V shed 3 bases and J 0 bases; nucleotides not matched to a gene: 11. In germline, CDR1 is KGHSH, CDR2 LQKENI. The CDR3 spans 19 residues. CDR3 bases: TGTGCCAGCTCACCGAGACCGACAGGGGGCTTCTATAGCAATCAGCCCCAGCATTTT. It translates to CASSPRPTGGFYSNQPQHF.

The CDR3 spells CAWSVQLSGANVLTF. Here the CDR3 DNA reads TGTGCCTGGAGTGTGCAACTCTCTGGGGCCAACGTCCTGACTTTC. This chain uses TRBV30 with TRBJ2-6; D is undetermined. V dropped 0 bases and J dropped 0 bases, with 6 bases sitting between them. Germline loops: CDR1 GTSNPN, CDR2 SVGIG (reference sequence). The CDR3 contains 15 residues.

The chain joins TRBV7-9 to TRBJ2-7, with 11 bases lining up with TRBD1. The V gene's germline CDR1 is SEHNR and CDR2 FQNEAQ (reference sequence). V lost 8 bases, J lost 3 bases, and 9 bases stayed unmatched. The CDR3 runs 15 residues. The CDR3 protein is CASYYSGTGGYEQYF. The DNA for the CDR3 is TGTGCCAGCTATTACTCCGGGACAGGGGGCTACGAGCAGTACTTC.

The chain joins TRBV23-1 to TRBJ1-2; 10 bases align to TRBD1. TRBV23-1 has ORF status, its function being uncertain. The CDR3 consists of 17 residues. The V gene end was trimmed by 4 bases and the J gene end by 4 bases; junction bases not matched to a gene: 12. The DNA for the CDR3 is TGCGCCAGCAGTCTACCCGCGGGACAGGGGTGGCCCTATGGCTACACCTTC. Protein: CASSLPAGQGWPYGYTF.